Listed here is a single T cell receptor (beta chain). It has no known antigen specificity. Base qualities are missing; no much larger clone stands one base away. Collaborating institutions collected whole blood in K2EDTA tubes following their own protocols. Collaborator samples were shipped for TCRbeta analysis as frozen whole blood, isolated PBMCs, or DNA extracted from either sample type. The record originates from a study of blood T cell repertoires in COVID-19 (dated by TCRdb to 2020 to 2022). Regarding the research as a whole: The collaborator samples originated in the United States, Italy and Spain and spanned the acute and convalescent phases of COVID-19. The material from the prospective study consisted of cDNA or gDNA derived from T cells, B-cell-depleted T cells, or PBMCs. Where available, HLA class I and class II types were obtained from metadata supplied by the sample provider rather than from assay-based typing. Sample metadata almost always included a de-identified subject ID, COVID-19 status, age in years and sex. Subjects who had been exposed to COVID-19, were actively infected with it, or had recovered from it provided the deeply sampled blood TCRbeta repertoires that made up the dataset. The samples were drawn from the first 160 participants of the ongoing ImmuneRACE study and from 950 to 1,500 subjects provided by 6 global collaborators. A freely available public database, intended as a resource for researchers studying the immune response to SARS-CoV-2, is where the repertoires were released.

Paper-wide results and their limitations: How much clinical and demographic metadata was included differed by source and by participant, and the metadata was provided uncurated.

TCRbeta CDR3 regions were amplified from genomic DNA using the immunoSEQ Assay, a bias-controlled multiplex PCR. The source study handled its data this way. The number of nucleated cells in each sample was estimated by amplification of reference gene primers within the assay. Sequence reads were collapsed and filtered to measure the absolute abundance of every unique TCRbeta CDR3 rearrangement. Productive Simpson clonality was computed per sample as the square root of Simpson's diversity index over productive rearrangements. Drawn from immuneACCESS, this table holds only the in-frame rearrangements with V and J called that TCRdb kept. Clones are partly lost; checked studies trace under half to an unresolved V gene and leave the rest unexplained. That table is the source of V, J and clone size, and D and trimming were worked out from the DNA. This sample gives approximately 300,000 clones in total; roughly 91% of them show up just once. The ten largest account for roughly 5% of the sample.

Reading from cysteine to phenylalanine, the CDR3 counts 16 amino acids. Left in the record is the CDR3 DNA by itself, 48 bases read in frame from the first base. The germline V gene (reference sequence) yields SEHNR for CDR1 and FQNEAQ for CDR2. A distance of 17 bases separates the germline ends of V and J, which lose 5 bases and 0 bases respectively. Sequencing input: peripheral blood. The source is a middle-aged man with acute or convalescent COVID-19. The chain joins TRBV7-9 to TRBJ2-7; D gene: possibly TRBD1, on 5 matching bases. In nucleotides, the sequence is TGTGCCAGCAGCCGCGGAATGACTGACAGCTCCTACGAGCAGTACTTC. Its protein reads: CASSRGMTDSSYEQYF. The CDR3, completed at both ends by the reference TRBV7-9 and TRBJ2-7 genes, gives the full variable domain DTGVSQNPRHKITKRGQNVTFRCDPISEHNRLYWYRQTLGQGPEFLTYFQNEAQLEKSRLLSDRFSAERPKGSFSTLEIQRTEQGDSAMYLCASSRGMTDSSYEQYFGPGTRLTVT.